The entry below describes one TCR beta chain. These data belong to a study of cytomegalovirus exposure and HLA in healthy donors. The PCR had 60 Vbeta and 13 Jbeta primers. TCRdb's copy holds only in-frame clones and misses some; the assay was immunoSEQ multiplex PCR. Among fewer than 300,000 clones listed, roughly 85% were seen once. The sample consisted of PBMCs. The TCR originated in a man aged 35 to 55 in good health and CMV-seropositive.

The CDR3 loop is CASSASGNEQFF. Written as DNA, the CDR3 is TGTGCCAGCAGCGCGTCTGGCAATGAGCAGTTCTTC. The chain joins TRBV2 to TRBJ2-1; D unresolved. Looked up from germline, CDR1 is SNHLY and CDR2 is FYNNEI. With 6 bases removed from V and 6 bases from J, the gap between germline ends came to 9 bases. The CDR3 sequence is 12 residues long.